At least ten counts were recorded for the clone carrying this TCR beta chain. These data belong to a study of T cells in Graves' hyperthyroidism and ophthalmopathy. V was trimmed by 1 base and J by 4 bases, leaving 5 bases between them. Germline CDR1 DFQATT, CDR2 SNEGSKA (reference sequence). The CDR3 contains 12 residues. What was amplified from RNA transcripts were TCR beta CDR3 regions. The primer set for the first-round RT-PCR of the TCR CDR3 was HTBI. TCRdb re-called the multiplex PCR reads through MiXCR, storing one row per CDR3 protein. The sample has 600,000 or so distinct CDR3 sequences, more than 14% seen once. PBMCs came from roughly 10 ml fresh peripheral blood.

The rearrangement joins TRBV20-1 to TRBJ2-1; no firm D call. The sequenced sample consisted of blood. This receptor was taken from a woman aged 45-60 years with Graves' ophthalmopathy. CDR3 in amino acids: CSARGLYNEQFF. CDR3 coding DNA: TGCAGTGCTAGAGGCCTTTACAATGAGCAGTTCTTC.